The clone carrying this T cell receptor (beta chain) was counted only a few times. In the authors' workflow: Amplification from reference gene primers served as the basis for estimated nucleated cell counts. Sequenced by immunoSEQ multiplex PCR; TCRdb stores in-frame clones only, minus some. V, J and clone size derive from that table, while D and trimming were established from the DNA sequence. The repertoire holds some 22,000 clones, with about 89% as singletons. After removal of 4 bases from V and 0 bases from J, the junction contained 6 bases not matched to a gene. The CDR3 sequence is 16 residues long. CDR1 is MGHRA, CDR2 YSYEKL, per germline. The sample originates from a study of blood T cell repertoires in COVID-19. Study background: Sites in the United States, Italy and Spain provided acute and convalescent COVID-19 samples. T cells, B-cell-depleted T cells, or PBMCs supplied cDNA or gDNA.

The rearrangement uses TRBV4-1 and TRBJ1-1, with 9 bases identical to TRBD1. This sequence originates from a human donor with active COVID-19. The donor label of this sample is uncertain. The sample taken for sequencing was peripheral blood. The CDR3 DNA reads TGCGCCAGCAGCCTAGCCGGGACAGGGCTGAACACTGAAGCTTTCTTT. Protein: CASSLAGTGLNTEAFF.